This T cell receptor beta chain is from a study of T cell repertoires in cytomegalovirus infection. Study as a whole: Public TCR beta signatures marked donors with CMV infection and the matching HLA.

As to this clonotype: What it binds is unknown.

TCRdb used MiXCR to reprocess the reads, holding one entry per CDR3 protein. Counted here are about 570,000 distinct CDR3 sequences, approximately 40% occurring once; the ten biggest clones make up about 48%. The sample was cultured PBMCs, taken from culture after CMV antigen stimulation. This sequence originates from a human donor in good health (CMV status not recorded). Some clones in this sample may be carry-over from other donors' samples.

The CDR3 loop reads CASSPGHTNTEAFF. The DNA of the CDR3 is TGTGCCAGCAGTCCGGGACACACGAACACTGAAGCTTTCTTT. The V call is TRBV7-9, the J call TRBJ1-1; TRBD1 might be the D (6 bases). The ends were cut back, 6 bases at V and 1 base at J, with 12 bases in the middle. The germline V gene has CDR1 SEHNR and CDR2 FQNEAQ (reference sequence). The CDR3 spans 14 residues.